The source of this TCR beta chain is a study of T cells in Graves' hyperthyroidism and ophthalmopathy (dated by TCRdb to the late 2010s). Broadly, across the study: Peripheral blood samples were taken at the time of initial diagnosis, prior to any treatment. An independent validation cohort of about 19 hyperthyroidism patients and roughly 16 patients who later progressed to ophthalmopathy tested prospective prediction of ophthalmopathy. After sampling, hyperthyroidism patients received methimazole starting at 30 mg daily, and ophthalmopathy patients received high-dose intravenous methylprednisolone. The 95 to 100 discovery patients were randomly split 7:3 into training and test sets. TCR V-J signatures able to tell the groups apart were searched for in a discovery cohort of some 97 patients, of whom under 45 had Graves' ophthalmopathy and more than 55 had stable Graves' hyperthyroidism. The paper reports TCR Vbeta CDR3 sequencing of some 140 peripheral blood samples: around 45 ophthalmopathy, some 80 hyperthyroidism and around 17 progressor patients. In addition, the study compared T-cell repertoires in thyroid tissue and in blood from five to seven Graves' hyperthyroidism patients.

TCR beta CDR3 regions were amplified from RNA transcripts. The TCR CDR3 was subjected to a first round of RT-PCR using the HTBI primer set and the Qiagen OneStep RT-PCR kit. Libraries were constructed in a second round of multiplex PCR, after which size selection and purification were performed. The libraries were sequenced on an Illumina HiSeq2000 using paired-end 100 bp reads. In the source study's methods: SOAPnuke was used to process the raw data, throwing out any read that contained adapters or uncalled bases, had a mean Phred below 15, or lacked an exact constant-primer or identifier match. High-quality paired reads were merged with COPE v1.2.5, and unique nucleotide sequences were defined as clonotypes. Clonotypes were aligned to IMGT TRBV, TRBD and TRBJ reference segments using MiTCR v1.1. The analysis was restricted to V-J combinations with a frequency above 0.0001, which together covered 99.2% of the repertoires. The TCS score was defined as the ratio of F50 (clonal expansion) to E x V (chaos), calculated using BLOSUM62-based TCRdist between CDR3 peptides within each V-J. Welch's t-statistics and random forest reduced roughly 500 V-J features to 13, which were used in a naive Bayes classifier (R e1071). The raw public data were reprocessed by TCRdb itself: fastp quality trimming at Q25, MiXCR clonotype calling, in-frame beta chains only. Rows with a matching CDR3 protein are joined into one entry that keeps the most common DNA and genes. TCRdb's processing, not the authors' own work, is the source of the V and J calls. The sample records about 690,000 distinct CDR3 sequences, around 15% of which are singletons. In total, the top ten clones hold about 14% of the sample.

A note on this clonotype: The antigen it recognizes is unknown. Base quality data are lacking; no much larger clone is found one base away.

Broader findings and caveats from the paper: In validation, the model predicted progression to ophthalmopathy with 60% to 71% sensitivity and 72% to 85% specificity, a median of about 6 months before onset. Blood samples also contained most of the expanded thyroid clonotypes (frequency above 0.001), which suggests that blood repertoires may reflect thyroid immune responses. Sample size was not statistically predetermined, and investigators were not blinded to group allocation. A 13 V-J signature model separated ophthalmopathy from stable hyperthyroidism, with roughly 88% sensitivity and roughly 81% specificity in cross-validation and 80%/75% in testing.

The germline V gene encodes CDR1 MNHEY and CDR2 SMNVEV (reference sequence). V is reduced by 8 bases and J by 2 bases, leaving a spacing of 8 bases between them. Taken from cysteine to phenylalanine, the CDR3 has 12 residues. Only the CDR3 region is kept as DNA, spanning 36 bases read in frame from base 1. A patient counted as having stable Graves' hyperthyroidism if no progression to ophthalmopathy occurred over 18 months of follow-up. The hyperthyroidism patients were between 18 and 65 years old and newly diagnosed, with a disease duration of less than 2 months. Patients with uncontrolled infections, other autoimmune diseases, pregnancy or lactation were excluded. Diagnoses were established on the basis of clinical symptoms, serum thyroxine and TRAb, thyroid ultrasound, and orbital computed tomography. Ficoll-Paque density gradient centrifugation was used to isolate PBMCs from approximately 11 ml of fresh peripheral blood. Total RNA was extracted using Trizol reagent, and RNA quality was assessed on an Agilent 2100 Bioanalyzer.

This clonotype was sampled from a man between 45 and 60 years old with Graves' hyperthyroidism. The source material was blood. The chain couples TRBV27 to TRBJ2-3, with the D gene call left open. The CDR3 in this case is CASGYPTDTQYF. The base sequence is TGTGCCAGCGGATATCCCACAGATACGCAGTATTTT.